Listed below are T cell receptor beta chains from one sample, sequenced in a study of graft-versus-host responses after intestinal transplantation. Generated by immunoSEQ multiplex PCR, the TCRdb table keeps only in-frame clones and is missing some. The data contain tens of thousands of clones, 80% to 95% of them singletons. The specimen comprised bone marrow, sampled 734 days after intestinal transplantation. Receptor source: a human patient who received an intestinal transplant, so some T cells may come from the graft donor. The CDR3 runs from the conserved cysteine through the conserved F or W. D genes are given only for firm matches. Not all rows give a size; the values are once, few, many and, for expanded clones, a class.

V	J	D	size	CDR3	DNA
TRBV30	TRBJ1-3	TRBD1	.	CAWSHDRDSGNTIYF	TGTGCCTGGAGTCACGACAGGGACTCTGGAAACACCATATATTTT
TRBV28	TRBJ2-7	.	.	CASSPEYEQYF	TGTGCCAGCAGTCCGGAGTACGAGCAGTACTTC
TRBV6-5	TRBJ2-7	.	.	CASSYSTLGAVYEQYF	TGTGCCAGCAGTTACTCGACCCTGGGGGCAGTTTACGAGCAGTACTTC
TRBV4-1	TRBJ2-5	TRBD2	.	CASSQPTSGGVHSETQYF	TGCGCCAGCAGCCAACCAACTAGCGGGGGGGTTCACTCAGAGACCCAGTACTTC
TRBV9	TRBJ2-1	TRBD2	few	CASSVVASGAGEQFF	TGTGCCAGCAGCGTAGTCGCTAGCGGGGCTGGTGAGCAGTTCTTC
TRBV4-2	TRBJ2-3	.	.	CAGSQEEDTQYF	TGTGCCGGCAGCCAAGAGGAAGATACGCAGTATTTT
TRBV18	TRBJ1-1	.	.	CASSGQTGRNTEAFF	TGTGCCAGCTCCGGACAGACCGGCAGGAACACTGAAGCTTTCTTT
TRBV5-6	TRBJ1-1	.	.	CASSLFAGAGTEAFF	TGTGCCAGCAGCTTGTTCGCGGGGGCGGGGACTGAAGCTTTCTTT
TRBV11-2	TRBJ1-5	.	few	CASSSGGSNQPQHF	TGTGCCAGCAGCTCGGGGGGGAGCAATCAGCCCCAGCATTTT
TRBV5-1	TRBJ1-3	.	.	CASRPVMTSGNTIYF	TGCGCCAGCAGGCCCGTTATGACCTCTGGAAACACCATATATTTT
TRBV19	TRBJ2-5	.	.	CASSGEVWETQYF	TGTGCCAGTAGTGGAGAGGTGTGGGAGACCCAGTACTTC
TRBV2	TRBJ1-3	.	.	CASCRDGGNTIYF	TGTGCCAGCTGTAGGGACGGTGGAAACACCATATATTTT
TRBV18	TRBJ2-2	TRBD1	.	CASSPFDRATGELFF	TGTGCCAGCTCACCCTTCGACAGGGCAACCGGGGAGCTGTTTTTT
TRBV5-1	TRBJ1-2	.	.	CASSTDSGYTF	TGCGCCAGCAGCACAGATTCGGGCTACACCTTC
TRBV9	TRBJ1-1	.	.	CASSGPESGGWGTEAFF	TGTGCCAGCAGCGGGCCCGAGAGTGGGGGCTGGGGCACTGAAGCTTTCTTT
TRBV6-5	TRBJ2-5	TRBD2	.	CASSYGLAGDETQYF	TGTGCCAGCAGTTACGGACTAGCGGGAGATGAGACCCAGTACTTC
TRBV6-5	TRBJ1-5	.	.	CASSEGSSNQPQHF	TGTGCCAGCAGTGAGGGTAGTAGCAATCAGCCCCAGCATTTT
TRBV6-6	TRBJ1-2	.	.	CAAKGEYNGYTF	TGTGCCGCCAAAGGAGAGTACAATGGCTACACCTTC